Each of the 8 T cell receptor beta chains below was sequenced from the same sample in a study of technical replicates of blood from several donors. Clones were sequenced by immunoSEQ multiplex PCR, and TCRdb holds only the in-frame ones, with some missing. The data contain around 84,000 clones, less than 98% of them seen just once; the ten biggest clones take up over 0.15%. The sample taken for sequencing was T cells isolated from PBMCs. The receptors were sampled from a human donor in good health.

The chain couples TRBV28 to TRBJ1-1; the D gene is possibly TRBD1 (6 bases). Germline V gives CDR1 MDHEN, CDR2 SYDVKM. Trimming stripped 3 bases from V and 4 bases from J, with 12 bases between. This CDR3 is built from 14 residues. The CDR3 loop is CASSFPLRGTEAFF. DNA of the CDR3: TGTGCCAGCAGTTTTCCCCTCAGGGGCACTGAAGCTTTCTTT. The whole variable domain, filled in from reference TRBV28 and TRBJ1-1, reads DVKVTQSSRYLVKRTGEKVFLECVQDMDHENMFWYRQDPGLGLRLIYFSYDVKMKEKGDIPEGYSVSREKKERFSLILESASTNQTSMYLCASSFPLRGTEAFFGQGTRLTVV.

CDR3 amino acids: CASSLSGSRTYEQYF. CDR3 DNA sequence: TGTGCCAGCAGTTTATCGGGGAGCAGGACCTACGAGCAGTACTTC. The chain has TRBV28 and TRBJ2-7; possible D gene TRBD2, 5 bases. CDR1 is MDHEN, CDR2 SYDVKM, per germline. The CDR3 has 15 amino acids. Trimming removed 1 base at V and 2 bases at J, with 12 bases between.

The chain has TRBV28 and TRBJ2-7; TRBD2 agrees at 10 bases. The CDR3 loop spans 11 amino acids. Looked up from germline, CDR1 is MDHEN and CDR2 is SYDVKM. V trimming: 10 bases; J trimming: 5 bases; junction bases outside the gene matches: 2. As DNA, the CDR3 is TGTGCCACCGGACTAGCGGACGAGCAGTACTTC. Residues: CATGLADEQYF.

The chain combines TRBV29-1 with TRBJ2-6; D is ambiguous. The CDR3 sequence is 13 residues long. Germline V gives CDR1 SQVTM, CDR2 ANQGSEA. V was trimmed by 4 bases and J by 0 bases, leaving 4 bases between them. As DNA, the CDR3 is TGCAGCGTTGGGGCCTCTGGGGCCAACGTCCTGACTTTC. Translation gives CSVGASGANVLTF.

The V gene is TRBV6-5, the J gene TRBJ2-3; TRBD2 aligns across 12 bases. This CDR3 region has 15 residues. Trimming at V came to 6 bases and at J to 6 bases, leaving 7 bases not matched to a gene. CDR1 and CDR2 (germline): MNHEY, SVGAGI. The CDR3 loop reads CASRRPSGRADTQYF. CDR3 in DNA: TGTGCCAGCAGGCGACCTAGCGGGAGGGCCGATACGCAGTATTTT.

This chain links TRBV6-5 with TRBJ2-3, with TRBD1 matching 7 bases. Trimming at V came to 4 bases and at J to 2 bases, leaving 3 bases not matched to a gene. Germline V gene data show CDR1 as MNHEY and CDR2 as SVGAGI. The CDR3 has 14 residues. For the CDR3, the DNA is TGTGCCAGCAGTTTAAGGGGGCTCACAGATACGCAGTATTTT. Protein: CASSLRGLTDTQYF.

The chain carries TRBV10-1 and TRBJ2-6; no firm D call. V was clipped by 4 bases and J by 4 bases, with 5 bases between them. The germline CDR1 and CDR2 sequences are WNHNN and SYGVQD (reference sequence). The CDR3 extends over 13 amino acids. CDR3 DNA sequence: TGCGCCAGCAGTGCACACGGGGCCAACGTCCTGACTTTC. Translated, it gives CASSAHGANVLTF.

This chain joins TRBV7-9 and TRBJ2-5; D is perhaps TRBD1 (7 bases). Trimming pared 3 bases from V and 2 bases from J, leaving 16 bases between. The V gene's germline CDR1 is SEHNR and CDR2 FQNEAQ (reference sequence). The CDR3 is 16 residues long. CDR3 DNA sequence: TGTGCCAGCAGCTTTCGCGGGACAGCTCTACAAGAGACCCAGTACTTC. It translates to CASSFRGTALQETQYF.